Listed below are T cell receptor beta chains from one sample, sequenced in a study of blood T cell repertoires in COVID-19. Using immunoSEQ multiplex PCR, the repertoire was profiled, and TCRdb retains in-frame clones only, with some absent. The table includes 180,000 or so clones, just over 85% detected once. The sequenced sample was peripheral blood. The receptors come from a man aged 55 to 70 with acute or convalescent COVID-19. CDR3s include the opening cysteine and the closing phenylalanine or tryptophan.

J gene | CDR3 length | V gene | CDR3 protein
TRBJ2-2 | 15 | TRBV9 | CASSVRDKNTGELFF
TRBJ1-2 | 15 | TRBV27 | CASSPRQGAFYGYTF
TRBJ2-2 | 16 | TRBV6-6 | CASSRTSGRNTGELFF
TRBJ2-7 | 11 | TRBV12-3/TRBV12-4 | CASSPLYEQYF
TRBJ2-2 | 19 | TRBV19 | CASSIDSGLAGVGTGELFF
TRBJ2-3 | 17 | TRBV29-1 | CSAWASGRPRGADTQYF
TRBJ1-3 | 18 | TRBV2 | CASSFNPGHLLSGNTIYF
TRBJ2-3 | 16 | TRBV6-5 | CASSYSGGRATDTQYF
TRBJ1-1 | 13 | TRBV27 | CASRLDRYTEAFF
TRBJ2-1 | 13 | TRBV4-1 | CASSQEVDSEQFF
TRBJ1-5 | 15 | TRBV7-2 | CASSLGQGFRQPQHF
TRBJ2-7 | 16 | TRBV4-1 | CASSRQMGQALHEQYF
TRBJ1-2 | 12 | TRBV28 | CASGTQYYGYTF
TRBJ1-2 | 13 | TRBV5-6 | CASSLGRFYGYTF